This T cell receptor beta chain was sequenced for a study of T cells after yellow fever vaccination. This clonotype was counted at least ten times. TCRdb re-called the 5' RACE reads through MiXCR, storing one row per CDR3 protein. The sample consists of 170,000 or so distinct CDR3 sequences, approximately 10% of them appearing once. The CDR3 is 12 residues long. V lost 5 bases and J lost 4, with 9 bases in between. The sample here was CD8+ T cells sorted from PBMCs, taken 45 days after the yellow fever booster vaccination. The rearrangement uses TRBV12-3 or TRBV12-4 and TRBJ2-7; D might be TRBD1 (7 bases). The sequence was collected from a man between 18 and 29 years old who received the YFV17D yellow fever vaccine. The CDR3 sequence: CASSPGGYEQYV. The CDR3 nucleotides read TGTGCCAGCAGTCCAGGGGGGTACGAGCAGTACGTC.